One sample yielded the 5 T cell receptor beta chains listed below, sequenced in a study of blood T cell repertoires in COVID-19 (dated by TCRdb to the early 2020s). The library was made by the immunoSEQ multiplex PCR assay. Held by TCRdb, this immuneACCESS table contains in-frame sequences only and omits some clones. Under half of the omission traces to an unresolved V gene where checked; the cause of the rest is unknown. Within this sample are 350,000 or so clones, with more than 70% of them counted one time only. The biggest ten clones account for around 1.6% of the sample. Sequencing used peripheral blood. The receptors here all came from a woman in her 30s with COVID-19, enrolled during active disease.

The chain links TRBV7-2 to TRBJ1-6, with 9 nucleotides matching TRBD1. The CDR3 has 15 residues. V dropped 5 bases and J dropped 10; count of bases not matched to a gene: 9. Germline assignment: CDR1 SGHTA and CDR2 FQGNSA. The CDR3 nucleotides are TGTGCCAGCAGCCCCGGGGGACAGGGTCTGTCACCCCTCCACTTT. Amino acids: CASSPGGQGLSPLHF.

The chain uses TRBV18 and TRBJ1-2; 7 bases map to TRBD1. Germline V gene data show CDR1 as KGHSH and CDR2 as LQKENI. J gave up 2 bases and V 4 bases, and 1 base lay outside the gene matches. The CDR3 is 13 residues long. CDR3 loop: CASSRQGNYGYTF. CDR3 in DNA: TGTGCCAGCTCACGACAGGGCAACTATGGCTACACCTTC.

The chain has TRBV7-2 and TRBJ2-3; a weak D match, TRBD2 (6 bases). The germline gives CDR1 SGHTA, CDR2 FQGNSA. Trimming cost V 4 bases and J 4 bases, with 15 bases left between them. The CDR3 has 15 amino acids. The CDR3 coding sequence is TGTGCCAGCAGCTGGGACCTTGGGGGGTCAGATACGCAGTATTTT. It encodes CASSWDLGGSDTQYF.

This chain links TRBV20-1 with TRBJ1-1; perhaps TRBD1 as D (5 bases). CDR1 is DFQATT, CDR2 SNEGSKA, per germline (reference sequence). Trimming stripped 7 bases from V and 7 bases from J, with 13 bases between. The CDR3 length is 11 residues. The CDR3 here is CSVPDTIEAFF. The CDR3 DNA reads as TGCAGTGTTCCGGACACCATTGAAGCTTTCTTT.

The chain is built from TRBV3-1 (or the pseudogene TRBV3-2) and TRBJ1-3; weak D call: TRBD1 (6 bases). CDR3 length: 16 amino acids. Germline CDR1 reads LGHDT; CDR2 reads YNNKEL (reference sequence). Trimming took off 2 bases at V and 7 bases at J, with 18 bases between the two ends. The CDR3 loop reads CASSQWAQGILNTIYF. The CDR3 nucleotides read TGTGCCAGCAGCCAATGGGCACAGGGAATCTTGAACACCATATATTTT.